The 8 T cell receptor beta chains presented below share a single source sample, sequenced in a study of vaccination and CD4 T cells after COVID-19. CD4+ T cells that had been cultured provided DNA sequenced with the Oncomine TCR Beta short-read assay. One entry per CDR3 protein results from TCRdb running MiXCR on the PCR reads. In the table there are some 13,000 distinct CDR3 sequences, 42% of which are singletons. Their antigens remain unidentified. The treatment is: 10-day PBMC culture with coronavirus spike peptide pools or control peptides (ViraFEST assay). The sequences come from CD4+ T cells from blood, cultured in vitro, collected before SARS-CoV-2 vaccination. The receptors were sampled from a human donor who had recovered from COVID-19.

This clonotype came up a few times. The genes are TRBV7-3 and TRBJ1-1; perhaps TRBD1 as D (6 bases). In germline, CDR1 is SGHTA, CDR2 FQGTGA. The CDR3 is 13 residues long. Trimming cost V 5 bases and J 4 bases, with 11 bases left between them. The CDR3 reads CASSTSGVTEAFF. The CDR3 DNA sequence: TGTGCCAGCAGCACATCAGGGGTCACTGAAGCTTTCTTT.

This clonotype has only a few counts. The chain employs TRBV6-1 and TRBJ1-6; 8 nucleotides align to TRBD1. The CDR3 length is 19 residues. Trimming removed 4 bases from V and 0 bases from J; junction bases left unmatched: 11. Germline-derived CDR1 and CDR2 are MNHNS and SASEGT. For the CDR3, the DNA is TGTGCCAGCAGTGGTACCTTCGACAGGGGAAGCTCCTATAATTCACCCCTCCACTTT. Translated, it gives CASSGTFDRGSSYNSPLHF.

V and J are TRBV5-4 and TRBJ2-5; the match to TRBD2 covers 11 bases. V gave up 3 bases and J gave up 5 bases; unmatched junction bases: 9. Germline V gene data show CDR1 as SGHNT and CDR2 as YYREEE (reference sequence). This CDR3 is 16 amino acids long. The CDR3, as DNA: TGTGCCAGCAGCTCCATAAGACTAGCGGGGAAGGAGACCCAGTACTTC. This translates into CASSSIRLAGKETQYF.

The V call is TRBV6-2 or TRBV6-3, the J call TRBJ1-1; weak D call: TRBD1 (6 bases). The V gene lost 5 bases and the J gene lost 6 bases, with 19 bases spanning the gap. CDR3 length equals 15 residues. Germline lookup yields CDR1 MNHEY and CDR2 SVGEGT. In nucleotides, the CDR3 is TGTGCCAGCAGTCCCCTCGGGCAGGGGATACCTGAAGCTTTCTTT. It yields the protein CASSPLGQGIPEAFF.

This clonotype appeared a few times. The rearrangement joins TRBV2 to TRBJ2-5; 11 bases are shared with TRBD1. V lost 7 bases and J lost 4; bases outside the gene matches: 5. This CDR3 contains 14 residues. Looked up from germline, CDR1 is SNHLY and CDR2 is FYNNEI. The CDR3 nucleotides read TGTGCCAGCATTAAAGGGACAGGGGGAGAGACCCAGTACTTC. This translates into CASIKGTGGETQYF. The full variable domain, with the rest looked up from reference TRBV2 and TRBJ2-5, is EPEVTQTPSHQVTQMGQEVILRCVPISNHLYFYWYRQILGQKVEFLVSFYNNEISEKSEIFDDQFSVERPDGSNFTLKIRSTKLEDSAMYFCASIKGTGGETQYFGPGTRLLVL.

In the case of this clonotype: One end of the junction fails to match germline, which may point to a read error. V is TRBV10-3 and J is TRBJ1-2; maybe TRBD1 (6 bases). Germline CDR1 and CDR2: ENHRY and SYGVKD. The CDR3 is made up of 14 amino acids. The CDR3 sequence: CAISERTEVVPTSF. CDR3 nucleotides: TGTGCCATCAGTGAGAGGACAGAAGTGGTACCTACGTCCTTC.

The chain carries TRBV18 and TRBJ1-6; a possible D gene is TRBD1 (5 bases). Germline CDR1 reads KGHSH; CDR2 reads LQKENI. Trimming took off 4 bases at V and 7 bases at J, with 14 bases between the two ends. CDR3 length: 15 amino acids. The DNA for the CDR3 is TGTGCCAGCTCACAGGGGACGGAAATAAATTCACCCCTCCACTTT. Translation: CASSQGTEINSPLHF.

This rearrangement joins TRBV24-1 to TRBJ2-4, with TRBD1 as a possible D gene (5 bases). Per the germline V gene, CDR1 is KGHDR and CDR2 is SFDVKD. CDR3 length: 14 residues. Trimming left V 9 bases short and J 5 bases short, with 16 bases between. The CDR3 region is CATQSARVENIQYF. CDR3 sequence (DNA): TGTGCCACCCAGTCCGCCAGGGTTGAAAACATTCAGTACTTC.